This T cell receptor beta chain stems from a study of persistence of HIV-infected CD4 T cells. Overall study findings and caveats: Antigen-responding cells were enriched for degenerate expanded CDR3beta sequences. Within sorted populations, more oligoclonal TCRs accompanied more oligoclonal proviruses.

Overlapping HIV-1 Gag 15-mer peptides at approximately 0.96 ug per peptide per mL were used. Memory cells lacking CD40L and CD69 with high CD45RO were sorted. For at least 4 years, plasma HIV-1 RNA was undetectable (<50 copies/mL). CD8-depleted PBMCs were stimulated more than 15 hours with anti-CD28/CD49d costimulation, CD40-blocking antibody and enfuvirtide. The immunoSEQ assay was version 4, run in survey mode. Only in-frame clones appear in the TCRdb table, and some are missing; sequencing was by immunoSEQ multiplex PCR. The table records some 40,000 clones, more than 75% of them present only once. CDR1 SGHTA and CDR2 FQGNSA come from the germline V gene. The CDR3 has 13 residues. The germline V and J ends were trimmed by 4 bases and 4 bases, with 10 bases remaining between them. Turning to this clone: Its antigen remains unidentified.

This TCR was sampled from an adult with HIV. The donor label of this sample is uncertain. The material was cultured CD4+ T cells from PBMCs, obtained from a patient who received antiretroviral therapy. The chain combines TRBV7-2 with TRBJ1-2, with D unresolved. CDR3 in DNA: TGTGCCAGCAGCTCTCGGCAGGTCTATGGCTACACCTTC. Protein product: CASSSRQVYGYTF.